The clone carrying this T cell receptor (beta chain) was observed once. This CDR3 comprises 12 residues. Trimming cost V 4 bases and J 4 bases, with 7 bases left between them. Germline CDR1 and CDR2: SGDLS and YYNGEE. Sequencing used immunoSEQ multiplex PCR; TCRdb keeps in-frame clones, though not all of them. The sample contains about 15,000 clones, approximately 90% of which appear only once. These data are taken from a study of technical replicates of blood from a handful of donors. J is TRBJ2-3 and V is TRBV9; no clear D. The TCR sequence derives from a human donor in good health. Sequenced: PBMCs. The CDR3 DNA reads TGTGCCAGCAGCCCCCCTTCAGATACGCAGTATTTT. Residues: CASSPPSDTQYF.